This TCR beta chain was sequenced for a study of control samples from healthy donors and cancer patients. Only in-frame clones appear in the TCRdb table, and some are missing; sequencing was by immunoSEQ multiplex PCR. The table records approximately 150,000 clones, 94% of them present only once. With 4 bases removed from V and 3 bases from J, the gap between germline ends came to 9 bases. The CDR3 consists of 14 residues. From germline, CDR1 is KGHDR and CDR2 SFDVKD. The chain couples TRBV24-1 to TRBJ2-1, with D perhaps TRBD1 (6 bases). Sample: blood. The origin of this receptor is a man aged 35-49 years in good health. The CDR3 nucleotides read TGTGCCACCAGTGAATTGGACAGCTACAATGAGCAGTTCTTC. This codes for CATSELDSYNEQFF.